The 20 T cell receptor beta chains in this list originate from one sample, sequenced in a study of metastatic and nonmetastatic thyroid tumors (dated by TCRdb to 2018 to 2021). Library construction relied on PCR. Data came from an Illumina HiSeq 4000. The raw public data were reprocessed by TCRdb itself: fastp quality trimming at Q25, MiXCR clonotype calling, in-frame beta chains only. Counted in this sample were some 14,000 clones; about 34% of them appeared once. 9.5% to 12% of the sample goes to the ten largest clones. No patient had received any treatment before thyroid surgery. Specimen: tumor tissue. These receptors all stem from a male donor with papillary thyroid cancer or a benign thyroid nodule (not recorded which). Some clones in this sample may be carry-over from other donors' samples.

V usage is TRBV20-1 and J usage is TRBJ1-2; no firm D call. The ends were cut back, 5 bases at V and 4 bases at J, with 14 bases in the middle. Germline CDR1 DFQATT, CDR2 SNEGSKA (reference sequence). The CDR3 covers 13 residues. The CDR3 DNA reads as TGCAGTGCTGACCGACGTGTGGGCTATGGCTACACCTTC. This gives the protein CSADRRVGYGYTF.

The CDR3 loop reads CASSLQGTATEAFF. In DNA, the CDR3 is TGTGCCAGCTCACTGCAAGGGACAGCCACTGAAGCTTTCTTT. The gene calls are TRBV18 and TRBJ1-1; 7 nucleotides match TRBD1. This CDR3 spans 14 amino acids. Germline CDR1 is KGHSH and CDR2 is LQKENI. V lost 4 bases, J lost 4 bases, and 6 bases stayed unmatched.

This clone was recorded at least ten times. This chain links TRBV13 with TRBJ1-4; D unresolved. This CDR3 region has 12 residues. Germline V CDR1 and CDR2: PRHDT, FYEKMQ (reference sequence). V lost 2 bases to trimming and J lost 7 bases, with 5 bases between them. The CDR3 spells CASSLLGEKLFF. For the CDR3, the DNA is TGTGCCAGCAGCTTATTGGGTGAAAAACTGTTTTTT.

The chain couples TRBV25-1 to TRBJ2-7; unclear D gene. Germline V CDR1 and CDR2: MGHDK, SYGVNS. This CDR3 contains 12 residues. V was clipped by 3 bases and J by 9 bases, with 12 bases between them. The CDR3 is CASSDLNGVQYF. For the CDR3, the DNA is TGTGCCAGCAGTGACTTGAATGGGGTGCAGTACTTC.

This clone has only a few counts. The rearrangement joins TRBV6-2 or TRBV6-3 to TRBJ1-3; no definite D call. The V gene's germline CDR1 is MNHEY and CDR2 SVGEGT. CDR3 length equals 12 residues. V lost 8 bases and J lost 4, with 9 bases in between. CDR3 bases: TGTGCCAGCCTATCGTACGGAAACACCATATATTTT. It yields the protein CASLSYGNTIYF.

This clone came up a few times. This sequence joins TRBV25-1 and TRBJ2-2; no definite D call. Trimming removed 1 base from V and 5 bases from J, with 8 bases in between. The CDR3 loop spans 14 amino acids. Germline CDR1 reads MGHDK; CDR2 reads SYGVNS. The CDR3 region is CASSEFQDTGELFF. CDR3 DNA sequence: TGTGCCAGCAGTGAATTTCAGGATACCGGGGAGCTGTTTTTT.

The chain joins TRBV5-8 to TRBJ2-7; tentative D call: TRBD2 (5 bases). V was clipped by 5 bases and J by 2 bases, with 8 bases between them. The CDR3 sequence is 12 residues long. Germline V lookup: CDR1 SGHTS, CDR2 YDEGEE. This CDR3 reads CASSSETYEQYF. CDR3 bases: TGTGCCAGCAGTAGCGAGACCTACGAGCAGTACTTC.

Points on this clone: A read error is likely, as this CDR3 ends without the conserved phenylalanine or tryptophan. No DNA is shown, since the ends of the CDR3 on it are uncertain; the CDR3 is the one TCRdb lists. This chain connects TRBV6-1 to TRBJ1-1. 13 amino acids form the CDR3, both terminal residues included. Germline V gene sequence: CDR1 MNHNS, CDR2 SASEGT. This CDR3 reads CASINHRLKEAIL.

In this sample, this clone turned up a few times. The V and J genes are TRBV11-3 and TRBJ2-2; 9 bases map to TRBD2. The CDR3 totals 16 residues. Trimming took 5 bases from V and 3 from J; bases not matched to a gene: 7. The germline V gene has CDR1 SGHNT and CDR2 YENEEA. The CDR3, as DNA: TGTGCCAGCAGCCCGGGACTAGCTCTGGACACCGGGGAGCTGTTTTTT. This translates into CASSPGLALDTGELFF.

Sample share makes this clone medium-sized (0.01 to 0.1%). The genes are TRBV15 and TRBJ2-2; TRBD2 matches 8 bases. The J segment lost 4 bases and the V segment lost 4 bases, leaving 5 bases of the junction unmatched. The CDR3 spans 15 residues. Per the germline V gene, CDR1 is LNHNV and CDR2 is YYDKDF (reference sequence). The CDR3 nucleotides read TGTGCCACCAGCACCCAGCGGGGGACCACCGGGGAGCTGTTTTTT. Protein sequence: CATSTQRGTTGELFF.

Comment on this clone: A read error may be the cause here, since a much bigger clone is one base away. The chain links TRBV4-1 to TRBJ2-1; possibly TRBD1 or TRBD2 for D (5 bases each). Trimming stripped 0 bases from V and 8 bases from J, with 14 bases between. CDR1 MGHRA and CDR2 YSYEKL come from the germline V gene. The CDR3 is made up of 15 amino acids. CDR3 coding DNA: TGCGCCAGCAGCCAAGATCGGGTCCTGGGGGATGAGCAGTTCTTC. Its protein product is CASSQDRVLGDEQFF.

Turning to this clone: This clone may be a read error of a much larger clone one base away. V is TRBV20-1 and J is TRBJ2-6; a possible D gene is TRBD1 (5 bases). The CDR3 has 14 amino acids. Germline-derived CDR1 and CDR2 are DFQATT and SNEGSKA (reference sequence). V lost 4 bases and J lost 5, with 12 bases in between. CDR3 residues: CSATQGSWANVLTF. DNA of the CDR3: TGCAGTGCTACCCAGGGATCCTGGGCCAACGTCCTGACTTTC.

The CDR3 is CATRAYTEAFF. CDR3 nucleotide sequence: TGTGCCACCCGCGCATACACTGAAGCTTTCTTT. The chain couples TRBV27 to TRBJ1-1, with D unclear. Germline-derived CDR1 and CDR2 are MNHEY and SMNVEV (reference sequence). V gave up 10 bases and J gave up 3 bases, with 9 bases separating them. The CDR3 runs 11 residues.

This clone was counted many times. Other DNA variants within this sample encode the same CDR3. V usage is TRBV28 and J usage is TRBJ1-3, with a tentative D call TRBD1 (6 bases). V lost 6 bases and J lost 2, with 23 bases in between. The CDR3 has 18 amino acids. Germline CDR1 MDHEN, CDR2 SYDVKM. The CDR3, as DNA: TGTGCCAGCAGCCTTGGCATGTTGACCGGGACAACTGGAAACACCATATATTTT. Protein: CASSLGMLTGTTGNTIYF.

This clone qualifies as medium-sized (0.01 to 0.1%). The V and J genes are TRBV18 and TRBJ2-3, with D uncertain. V was cut by 2 bases and J by 0 bases, with 12 bases left in between. Germline loops: CDR1 KGHSH, CDR2 LQKENI. The CDR3 is 16 residues long. CDR3 DNA sequence: TGTGCCAGCTCACCATACTACGGAGATAGCACAGATACGCAGTATTTT. This gives the protein CASSPYYGDSTDTQYF.

About this clone: A junction boundary mismatches the germline segment, possibly from a read error. V usage is TRBV6-1 and J usage is TRBJ2-2, with D perhaps TRBD2 (5 bases). CDR1 is MNHNS and CDR2 is SASEGT in the germline V gene. The CDR3 consists of 13 residues. The CDR3 spells CASFWRNTGELFF. CDR3 in DNA: TGTGCCAGCTTTTGGCGGAACACCGGGGAGCTGTTCTTT.

V usage is TRBV5-1 and J usage is TRBJ2-1, with 9 positions matching TRBD2. This CDR3 region has 16 residues. Germline loops: CDR1 SGHRS, CDR2 YFSETQ. V was clipped by 3 bases and J by 7 bases; unmatched bases: 11. CDR3 sequence: CASSCGRGLALNEQFF. Written as DNA, the CDR3 is TGCGCCAGCAGCTGTGGCCGGGGACTAGCTTTGAATGAGCAGTTCTTC.

This clone came up a few times. At one boundary the junction diverges from the germline segment, which might be a read error. The chain has TRBV27 and TRBJ2-7, with D maybe TRBD1 (5 bases). The germline CDR1 and CDR2 sequences are MNHEY and SMNVEV (reference sequence). This CDR3 is 13 amino acids long. CDR3 sequence reads: CSSSSRVLYEQYF. CDR3 coding DNA: TGTTCCAGTAGTTCCAGGGTTCTCTACGAGCAGTACTTC.

This clone was detected a few times. The gene calls are TRBV6-1 and TRBJ2-7; 9 nucleotides align to TRBD2. The CDR3 contains 16 residues. Germline CDR1 MNHNS, CDR2 SASEGT. V lost 7 bases and J lost 0; bases outside the gene matches: 10. The CDR3 nucleotides read TGTGCCAGCATTCGAGCGGGAGGTCTAGGCTCCTACGAGCAGTACTTC. Protein sequence: CASIRAGGLGSYEQYF.

Within the sample, this clone is medium-sized (0.01 to 0.1%). V and J are TRBV12-3 or TRBV12-4 and TRBJ2-1; D possibly corresponds to TRBD2 (6 bases). Trimming took 5 bases from V and 9 from J, leaving 11 bases between them. This CDR3 region has 12 residues. This chain's CDR3 is CASSATGVEQFF. DNA of the CDR3: TGTGCCAGCAGTGCAACGGGGGTTGAGCAGTTCTTC.